The source of this TCR beta chain is a study of shared clonotypes between healthy human individuals. Turning to the study itself: Three plates each covered CD4 naive and memory; CD8 naive two, CD8 memory one.

The method was immunoSEQ multiplex PCR; TCRdb's version includes in-frame clones alone and lacks a portion of them. In the table there are over a million clones, around 97% of which are singletons. After removal of 5 bases from V and 5 bases from J, the junction contained 7 bases not matched to a gene. The CDR3 has 13 amino acids. Germline V lookup: CDR1 SGHRS, CDR2 YFSETQ. Sequencing was performed on naive CD4+ T cells sorted from blood. Subset: CD45RA+ positively selected. The sequence derives from a man under 40 in good health. The chain couples TRBV5-1 to TRBJ2-7, with TRBD1 identical over 7 bases. The CDR3 loop is CASRSDRADEQYF. CDR3 in DNA: TGCGCCAGCAGATCCGACAGGGCTGACGAGCAGTACTTC.